Shown below are 6 T cell receptor beta chains from a single sample sequenced in a study of T cell responses to AZD1222 COVID-19 vaccine. Clones were read by immunoSEQ multiplex PCR, and TCRdb kept only the in-frame ones, dropping some. The repertoire has more than 110,000 clones, roughly 90% of them found once; the top ten carry approximately 6%. Sequencing used peripheral blood, obtained on day 0 of AZD1222 vaccination. All receptors derive from an adult in good health.

This chain joins TRBV4-2 and TRBJ1-4; the match to TRBD1 covers 11 bases. Germline CDR1 and CDR2: LGHNA and YNFKEQ. The CDR3 runs 17 residues. V lost 1 base and J lost 8; bases outside the gene matches: 9. The CDR3, as DNA: TGTGCCAGCAGCCAAGTGGGGGGGACAGGGGGAAGGGAAAAACTGTTTTTT. Translating it yields CASSQVGGTGGREKLFF.

J is TRBJ1-5 and V is TRBV7-2; no clear D gene. Per the germline V gene, CDR1 is SGHTA and CDR2 is FQGNSA. The CDR3 spans 16 residues. Trimming took 1 base from V and 0 from J, leaving 10 bases between them. The CDR3 DNA reads as TGTGCCAGCAGCTTAGGTTCAGTTTATAGCAATCAGCCCCAGCATTTT. As protein: CASSLGSVYSNQPQHF. Full variable domain (remainder filled in from reference TRBV7-2 and TRBJ1-5): GAGVSQSPSNKVTEKGKDVELRCDPISGHTALYWYRQSLGQGLEFLIYFQGNSAPDKSGLPSDRFSAERTGGSVSTLTIQRTQQEDSAVYLCASSLGSVYSNQPQHFGDGTRLSIL.

This clone was seen only a few times. The rearrangement links TRBV7-2 to TRBJ2-7; D is perhaps TRBD1 (6 bases). Germline values: CDR1 SGHTA, CDR2 FQGNSA. Trimming stripped 5 bases from V and 3 bases from J, with 11 bases between. The CDR3 extends over 13 amino acids. The CDR3 sequence is CASSKQGNYEQYF. In DNA form, the CDR3 reads TGTGCCAGCAGCAAACAGGGTAACTACGAGCAGTACTTC.

The V gene is TRBV5-6, the J gene TRBJ1-2; D is ambiguous. Germline CDR1 and CDR2: SGHDT and YYEEEE. V gave up 2 bases and J gave up 8 bases, with 10 bases separating them. The CDR3 length is 12 residues. The CDR3 coding sequence is TGTGCCAGCAGCTTTTGGGCCGGAGGCTACACCTTC. This codes for CASSFWAGGYTF.

The V and J genes are TRBV21-1 and TRBJ1-2. TRBV21-1 is a documented pseudogene. The CDR3 spans 23 residues. CDR3: CASSCPATAATWQGGKGDYGYTF. In DNA, the CDR3 is TGTGCCAGCAGTTGTCCCGCTACAGCAGCAACGTGGCAGGGAGGCAAGGGAGACTATGGCTACACCTTC.

The chain has TRBV4-1 and TRBJ1-5; no firm D call. CDR1 is MGHRA, CDR2 YSYEKL, per germline. Trimming took off 4 bases at V and 3 bases at J, with 10 bases between the two ends. The CDR3 covers 14 residues. CDR3 DNA sequence: TGCGCCAGCAGCCCGCGCGGAGACAATCAGCCCCAGCATTTT. Protein: CASSPRGDNQPQHF.